These T cell receptor beta chains were read from a single sample in a study of cytomegalovirus exposure and HLA in healthy donors. Method: immunoSEQ multiplex PCR; TCRdb's copy keeps in-frame clones and lacks some. Of 150,000 to 180,000 clones in the sample, 80% were seen once. What was sequenced was PBMCs. The receptors come from a man younger than 45 in good health and CMV-seropositive. Each CDR3 is given with its conserved first and last residue. Each record gives: D gene, clone size, J gene, CDR3 length, V gene, CDR3 protein, CDR3 DNA. D genes are given only for firm matches. A clone size is listed for some rows: how often the clone was seen (once, few, many), or a class if it is expanded.

TRBD2	-	TRBJ2-5	16	TRBV19	CASSLHLAGGPKTQYF	TGTGCCAGTAGCCTCCACTTAGCGGGAGGGCCGAAGACCCAGTACTTC
-	-	TRBJ2-1	19	TRBV10-3	CAISEVQALEHHSYNEQFF	TGTGCCATCAGTGAGGTGCAAGCGCTAGAACACCACTCCTACAATGAGCAGTTCTTC
-	-	TRBJ2-1	16	TRBV27	CASSPSTQGVYNEQFF	TGTGCCAGCAGTCCATCAACGCAGGGTGTCTACAATGAGCAGTTCTTC
-	-	TRBJ1-6	14	TRBV5-5	CASSLDDIGSPLHF	TGTGCCAGCAGCTTGGATGACATTGGTTCACCCCTCCACTTT
-	-	TRBJ2-5	13	TRBV7-3	CASSSGTRGAQYF	TGTGCCAGCAGCTCCGGGACCAGGGGGGCCCAGTACTTC
TRBD2	-	TRBJ2-1	17	TRBV6-4	CASSAGTSGMGYNEQFF	TGTGCCAGCAGTGCCGGGACTAGCGGGATGGGCTACAATGAGCAGTTCTTC
-	-	TRBJ2-3	14	TRBV18	CASSPEANTDTQYF	TGTGCCAGCTCACCAGAAGCAAACACAGATACGCAGTATTTT
TRBD2	once	TRBJ2-4	19	TRBV4-1	CASSQREILAERTKNIQYF	TGCGCCAGCAGCCAAAGGGAGATTCTAGCGGAGAGGACCAAAAACATTCAGTACTTC
TRBD1	-	TRBJ2-7	16	TRBV11-2	CASSFRPQGASNEQYF	TGTGCCAGCAGCTTTCGGCCGCAGGGGGCTTCGAACGAGCAGTACTTC
TRBD2	-	TRBJ2-3	15	TRBV28	CASSPGLAGADTQYF	TGTGCCAGCAGTCCAGGACTAGCGGGAGCCGATACGCAGTATTTT
TRBD2	-	TRBJ2-5	15	TRBV27	CASSNLAGVGETQYF	TGTGCCAGCAGTAACCTAGCGGGAGTAGGAGAGACCCAGTACTTC
TRBD1	-	TRBJ2-7	14	TRBV27	CASRQDRVTYEQYF	TGTGCCAGCAGACAGGACAGGGTTACCTACGAGCAGTACTTC
-	-	TRBJ2-1	12	TRBV14	CASSQSGNEQFF	TGTGCCAGCAGCCAATCAGGTAATGAGCAGTTCTTC
TRBD1	few	TRBJ1-1	13	TRBV7-6	CASSWDSNTEAFF	TGTGCCAGCAGCTGGGACAGTAACACTGAAGCTTTCTTT
-	few	TRBJ1-3	15	TRBV28	CASSPPVMHGNTIYF	TGTGCCAGCAGTCCGCCGGTTATGCACGGAAACACCATATATTTT
-	few	TRBJ2-2	14	TRBV19	CASSTQVVSGELFF	TGTGCCAGTAGTACTCAGGTAGTATCCGGGGAGCTGTTTTTT
-	once	TRBJ2-7	14	TRBV5-6	CASSLIGSSYEQYF	TGTGCCAGCAGCTTGATCGGTAGCTCCTACGAGCAGTACTTC
-	few	TRBJ1-5	15	TRBV6-6	CASRTPQGQNQPQHF	TGTGCCAGCCGAACCCCACAGGGACAAAATCAGCCCCAGCATTTT
-	-	TRBJ2-5	15	TRBV19	CANPSRRALQETQYF	TGTGCCAACCCCTCTCGGAGGGCACTCCAAGAGACCCAGTACTTC
TRBD2	-	TRBJ2-7	14	TRBV9	CASSPRTSGSEQYF	TGTGCCAGCAGCCCGAGGACTAGCGGGAGCGAGCAGTACTTC
TRBD1	-	TRBJ2-3	15	TRBV11-2	CASSRAGQGTDTQYF	TGTGCCAGCAGCCGCGCGGGACAGGGAACAGATACGCAGTATTTT
TRBD1	-	TRBJ2-7	14	TRBV19	CARGADRAPYEQYF	TGTGCCAGGGGAGCCGACAGGGCGCCCTACGAGCAGTACTTC